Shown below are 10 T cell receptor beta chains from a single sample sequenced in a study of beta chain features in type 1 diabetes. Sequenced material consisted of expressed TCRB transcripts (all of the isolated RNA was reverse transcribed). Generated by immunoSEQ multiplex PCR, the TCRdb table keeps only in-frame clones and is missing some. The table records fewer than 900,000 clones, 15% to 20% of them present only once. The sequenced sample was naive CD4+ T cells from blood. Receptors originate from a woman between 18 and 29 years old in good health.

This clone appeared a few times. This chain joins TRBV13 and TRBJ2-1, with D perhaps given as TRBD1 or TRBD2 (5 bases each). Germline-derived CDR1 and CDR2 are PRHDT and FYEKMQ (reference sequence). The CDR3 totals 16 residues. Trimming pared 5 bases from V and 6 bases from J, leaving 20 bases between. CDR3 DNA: TGTGCCAGCAGCCGCCTCCGGGACGGTCCTCCCAATGAGCAGTTCTTC. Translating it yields CASSRLRDGPPNEQFF. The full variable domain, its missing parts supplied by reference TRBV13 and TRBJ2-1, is AAGVIQSPRHLIKEKRETATLKCYPIPRHDTVYWYQQGPGQDPQFLISFYEKMQSDKGSIPDRFSAQQFSDYHSELNMSSLELGDSALYFCASSRLRDGPPNEQFFGPGTRLTVL.

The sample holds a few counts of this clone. This CDR3 is CASSPGQMGYGYTF. For the CDR3, the DNA is TGTGCCAGCAGCCCCGGGCAGATGGGCTATGGCTACACCTTC. V and J are TRBV5-4 and TRBJ1-2; no definite D call. The germline gives CDR1 SGHNT, CDR2 YYREEE (reference sequence). The CDR3 runs to 14 residues. Trimming took off 4 bases at V and 4 bases at J, with 14 bases between the two ends.

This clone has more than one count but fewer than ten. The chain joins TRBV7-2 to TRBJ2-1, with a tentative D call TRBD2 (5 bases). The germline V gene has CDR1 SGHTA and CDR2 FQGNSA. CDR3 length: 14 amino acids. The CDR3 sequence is CATAGDTPRGEQFF. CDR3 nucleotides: TGTGCAACGGCCGGGGATACGCCACGCGGTGAGCAGTTCTTC.

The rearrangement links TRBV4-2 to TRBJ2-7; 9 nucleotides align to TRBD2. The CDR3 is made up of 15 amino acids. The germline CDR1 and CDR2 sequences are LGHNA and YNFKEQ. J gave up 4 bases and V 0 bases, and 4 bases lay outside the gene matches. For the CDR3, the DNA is TGTGCCAGCAGCCAAGAAGGGACTAGCTTTTACGAGCAGTACTTC. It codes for CASSQEGTSFYEQYF.

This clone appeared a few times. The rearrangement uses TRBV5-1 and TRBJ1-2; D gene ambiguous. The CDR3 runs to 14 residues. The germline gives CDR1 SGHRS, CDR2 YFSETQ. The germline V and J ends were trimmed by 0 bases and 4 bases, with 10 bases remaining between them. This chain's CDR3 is CASSLEAVTYGYTF. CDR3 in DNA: TGCGCCAGCAGCTTGGAGGCCGTTACCTATGGCTACACCTTC.

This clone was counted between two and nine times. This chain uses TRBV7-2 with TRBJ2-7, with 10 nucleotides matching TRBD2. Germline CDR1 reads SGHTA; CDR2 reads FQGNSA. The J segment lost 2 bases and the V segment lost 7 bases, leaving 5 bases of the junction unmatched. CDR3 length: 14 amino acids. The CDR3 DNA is TGTGCCAGCACTAGGACTAGCGGAACCTACGAGCAGTACTTC. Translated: CASTRTSGTYEQYF.

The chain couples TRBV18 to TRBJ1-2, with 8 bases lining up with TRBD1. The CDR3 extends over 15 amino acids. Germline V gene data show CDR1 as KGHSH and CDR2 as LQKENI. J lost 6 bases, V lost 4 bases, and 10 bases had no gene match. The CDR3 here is CASSLRPGQGNGYTF. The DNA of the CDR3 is TGTGCCAGCTCACTCCGACCTGGACAGGGCAATGGCTACACCTTC.

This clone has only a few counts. CDR3 bases: TGTGCCAGCAGCCTTGAGTATAGCGGTTTTCCCTACGAGCAGTACTTC. The encoded protein is CASSLEYSGFPYEQYF. J is TRBJ2-7 and V is TRBV4-2; possibly TRBD2 for D (6 bases). V lost 4 bases, J lost 2 bases, and 18 bases lay in between. Per germline, CDR1 LGHNA and CDR2 YNFKEQ. This CDR3 region has 16 residues.

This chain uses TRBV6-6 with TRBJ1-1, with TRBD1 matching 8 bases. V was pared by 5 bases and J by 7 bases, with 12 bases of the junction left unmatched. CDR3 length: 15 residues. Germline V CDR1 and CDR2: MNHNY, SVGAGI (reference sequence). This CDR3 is CASSRNRDRSYEAFF. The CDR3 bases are TGTGCCAGCAGTCGGAACCGGGACAGGTCATATGAAGCTTTCTTT.

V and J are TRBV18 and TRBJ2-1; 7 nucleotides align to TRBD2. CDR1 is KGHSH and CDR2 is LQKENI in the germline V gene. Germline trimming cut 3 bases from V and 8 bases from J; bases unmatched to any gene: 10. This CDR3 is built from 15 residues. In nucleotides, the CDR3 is TGTGCCAGCTCACCCCAGCTAGCTAGCGGCGATGAGCAGTTCTTC. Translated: CASSPQLASGDEQFF.